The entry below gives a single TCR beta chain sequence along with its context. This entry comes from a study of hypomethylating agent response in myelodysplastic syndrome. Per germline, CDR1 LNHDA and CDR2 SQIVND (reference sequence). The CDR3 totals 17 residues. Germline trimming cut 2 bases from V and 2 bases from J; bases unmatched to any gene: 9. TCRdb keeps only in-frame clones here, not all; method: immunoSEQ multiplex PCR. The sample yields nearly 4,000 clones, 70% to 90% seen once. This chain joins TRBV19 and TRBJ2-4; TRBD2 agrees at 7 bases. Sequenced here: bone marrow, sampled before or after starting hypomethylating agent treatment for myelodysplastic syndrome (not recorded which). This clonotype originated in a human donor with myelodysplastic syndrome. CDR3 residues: CASSIRPSGNTKNIQYF. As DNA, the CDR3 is TGTGCCAGTAGTATAAGGCCAAGCGGGAATACCAAAAACATTCAGTACTTC.